This T cell receptor (beta chain) was documented in a study of regulatory T cells in long-lasting Graves disease. Time point reported: persistent/refractory GD, antithyroid drugs over 5 years with positive TRAb. From RNA extracted from PBMCs, the TCR library was made. For TCR beta, libraries came from iRepertoire HTBI primers and Arm-PCR of CDR3 regions. TCRdb analysed the multiplex PCR reads with MiXCR anew, one entry per CDR3 protein. This table has a few hundred thousand distinct CDR3 sequences, around 20% appearing once. This clonotype was detected a few times. V trimming: 7 bases; J trimming: 5 bases; junction bases outside the gene matches: 5. Germline values: CDR1 SGHRS, CDR2 YFSETQ. The CDR3 loop spans 14 amino acids.

The sequences come from peripheral blood mononuclear cells (PBMCs), collected when the disease was refractory, from a patient treated with antithyroid drugs. The V call is TRBV5-1, the J call TRBJ2-2; 10 nucleotides align to TRBD1. The sequence came from a female donor with Graves disease. CDR3 bases: TGCGCCAGCCTCGACAGGGGGCGGACCGGGGAGCTGTTTTTT. Translating gives CASLDRGRTGELFF.